The clone carrying this TCR beta chain was found many times. The target antigen is unknown. From RNA transcripts, TCR beta CDR3 regions were amplified. HTBI primers were the set used in a first-round RT-PCR of the TCR CDR3. TCRdb redid the calling of the multiplex PCR reads with MiXCR, one entry per CDR3 protein. The sample has a few hundred thousand distinct CDR3 sequences, under 20% seen once. Criteria for exclusion of patients were uncontrolled infection, other autoimmune disease, pregnancy or lactation. This sample was included in a study of T cells in Graves' hyperthyroidism and ophthalmopathy. Study overall: Pretreatment peripheral blood was obtained at initial diagnosis.

Study-wide points: It was a median roughly 6.5 months before onset that the model predicted ophthalmopathy.

This sequence originates from a woman under 30 with Graves' hyperthyroidism. Sequenced material: blood.

The CDR3 region is CASNPSPTNYGYTF. CDR3 coding DNA: TGCGCCAGCAACCCGTCTCCCACTAACTATGGCTACACCTTC. The chain combines TRBV5-1 with TRBJ1-2, with D unresolved. There are 14 residues in the CDR3. Germline assignment: CDR1 SGHRS and CDR2 YFSETQ. V gave up 6 bases and J gave up 0 bases, with 12 bases separating them. The full variable domain, with the rest looked up from reference TRBV5-1 and TRBJ1-2, is KAGVTQTPRYLIKTRGQQVTLSCSPISGHRSVSWYQQTPGQGLQFLFEYFSETQRNKGNFPGRFSGRQFSNSRSEMNVSTLELGDSALYLCASNPSPTNYGYTFGSGTRLTVV.